The 24 T cell receptor beta chains presented below share a single source sample, sequenced in a study of shared clonotypes between healthy human individuals. Only in-frame clones appear in the TCRdb table, and some are missing; sequencing was by immunoSEQ multiplex PCR. Of some 1.1 million clones in the sample, approximately 75% were seen once. Specimen: memory CD4+ T cells from PBMCs. Subset given: CD45RA-negative fraction. The origin of the receptors is a young man in good health. Some clones in this sample may be carry-over from other donors' samples.

J is TRBJ2-3 and V is TRBV5-3; TRBD1 aligns across 7 bases. TRBV5-3 carries the ORF label, with uncertain function. The CDR3 sequence is 19 residues long. The V gene end was trimmed by 4 bases and the J gene end by 4 bases; junction bases not matched to a gene: 21. The DNA of the CDR3 is TGTGCCAGAAGCCCACCCTTAAGCCGGGACAGCAAGTATCCAGATACGCAGTATTTT. This translates into CARSPPLSRDSKYPDTQYF.

V is TRBV21-1 and J is TRBJ2-7; TRBD2 is the table's D call, not checked against the DNA. TRBV21-1 counts as a pseudogene. CDR3 length: 16 amino acids. This CDR3 reads CASSKSLRRSDYEQYF. As DNA, the CDR3 is TGTGCCAGCAGCAAAAGCTTAAGGAGGAGCGACTACGAGCAGTACTTC.

This clone occurred many times. The sample contains more than one DNA sequence encoding this CDR3. The chain couples TRBV7-9 to TRBJ1-2; D is possibly TRBD1 (5 bases). Germline V gene data show CDR1 as SEHNR and CDR2 as FQNEAQ (reference sequence). The V end was cut by 0 bases, the J end by 5 bases, with 10 bases between. This CDR3 region has 14 residues. CDR3 coding DNA: TGTGCCAGCAGCTTAGCCGGGACCGCATATGGCTACACCTTC. Translated, it gives CASSLAGTAYGYTF. Based on the CDR3 plus reference TRBV7-9 and TRBJ1-2, the full variable domain is DTGVSQNPRHKITKRGQNVTFRCDPISEHNRLYWYRQTLGQGPEFLTYFQNEAQLEKSRLLSDRFSAERPKGSFSTLEIQRTEQGDSAMYLCASSLAGTAYGYTFGSGTRLTVV.

To note about this clone: Possible read error: a much larger clone is one base away. Different DNA sequences within this sample yield the same CDR3. This rearrangement joins TRBV2 to TRBJ2-1; TRBD2 matches 10 bases. The ends lost 1 base at V and 3 bases at J; junction bases unmatched: 0. The germline CDR1 and CDR2 sequences are SNHLY and FYNNEI. The CDR3 is 15 residues long. The CDR3 loop reads CASSEGLAGYNEQFF. The CDR3 nucleotides read TGTGCCAGCAGTGAAGGACTAGCGGGCTACAATGAGCAGTTCTTC.

This clone was found a few times. The chain has TRBV7-6 and TRBJ2-5, with D unclear. Trimming took 2 bases from V and 3 from J, leaving 7 bases between them. The CDR3 extends over 13 amino acids. Germline values: CDR1 SGHVS, CDR2 FNYEAQ. The DNA of the CDR3 is TGTGCCAGCAGCTTAAGGCTGAAAGAGACCCAGTACTTC. As protein: CASSLRLKETQYF. The variable domain in full, with the rest retrieved from reference TRBV7-6 and TRBJ2-5, is GAGVSQSPRYKVTKRGQDVALRCDPISGHVSLYWYRQALGQGPEFLTYFNYEAQQDKSGLPNDRFSAERPEGSISTLTIQRTEQRDSAMYRCASSLRLKETQYFGPGTRLLVL.

Comment on this clone: This same CDR3 is encoded by further DNA sequences in the sample. This rearrangement joins TRBV18 to TRBJ2-3, with no clear D. V lost 1 base and J lost 3, with 5 bases in between. In germline, CDR1 is KGHSH, CDR2 LQKENI. There are 13 residues in the CDR3. DNA of the CDR3: TGTGCCAGCTCACCACTAAATACAGATACGCAGTATTTT. It translates to CASSPLNTDTQYF.

In regard to this clone: Other DNA sequences of this sample code for an identical CDR3. V and J are TRBV30 and TRBJ2-7, with TRBD1 matching over 8 bases. This CDR3 contains 13 residues. The ends lost 0 bases at V and 7 bases at J; junction bases unmatched: 5. Germline V gene lookup returns CDR1 GTSNPN and CDR2 SVGIG (reference sequence). Written as DNA, the CDR3 is TGTGCCTGGAGTGTAGCAGGGGGCAGGGAGCAGTACTTC. Amino acids: CAWSVAGGREQYF.

This sequence joins TRBV19 and TRBJ2-7; D unclear. CDR1 is LNHDA, CDR2 SQIVND, per germline (reference sequence). This CDR3 is built from 18 residues. The V and J ends lost 5 bases and 2 bases respectively, with 25 bases between them. This CDR3 is CASSSRVPTSTVAYEQYF. For the CDR3, the DNA is TGTGCCAGTAGTTCCCGAGTCCCGACTTCGACCGTAGCCTACGAGCAGTACTTC.

This chain connects TRBV7-6 to TRBJ1-3, with a tentative D call TRBD1 (6 bases). This CDR3 comprises 18 residues. V was clipped by 4 bases and J by 4 bases, with 23 bases between them. Germline CDR1 reads SGHVS; CDR2 reads FNYEAQ. In DNA, the CDR3 is TGTGCCAGCAGCTCCTGGCGTGAAAGGGGGGCGGGCGGAAACACCATATATTTT. It codes for CASSSWRERGAGGNTIYF.

The gene calls are TRBV5-1 and TRBJ1-1, with D perhaps matching TRBD1 (5 bases). The CDR3 is made up of 13 amino acids. The V gene's germline CDR1 is SGHRS and CDR2 YFSETQ. The germline V and J ends were trimmed by 4 bases and 12 bases, with 19 bases remaining between them. The CDR3 region has the DNA TGCGCCAGCAGCGGGGGGTCCCTCGGTATCTCTTTCTTT. The encoded protein is CASSGGSLGISFF.

This chain uses TRBV12-5 with TRBJ1-3, with D unresolved. Germline loops: CDR1 LGHNT, CDR2 FRNRAP. This CDR3 spans 17 amino acids. Trimming left V 8 bases short and J 0 bases short, with 20 bases between. In DNA, the CDR3 is TGTGCTAGTCGAAACCCCCCTAATGGCATCTCTGGAAACACCATATATTTT. Translated: CASRNPPNGISGNTIYF.

This chain links TRBV28 with TRBJ2-7, with TRBD1 matching over 7 bases. The CDR3 loop spans 12 amino acids. Germline lookup yields CDR1 MDHEN and CDR2 SYDVKM. The CDR3 reads CAHGTVNYEQYF. The DNA of the CDR3 is TGTGCGCACGGGACAGTTAACTACGAGCAGTACTTC.

This rearrangement joins TRBV19 to TRBJ1-2; possibly TRBD1 for D (5 bases). Germline CDR1 reads LNHDA; CDR2 reads SQIVND (reference sequence). CDR3 size: 16 residues. Trimming took off 3 bases at V and 0 bases at J, with 14 bases between the two ends. The CDR3 reads CASSIFRGGTNYGYTF. The DNA of the CDR3 is TGTGCCAGTAGTATCTTCCGCGGGGGAACTAACTATGGCTACACCTTC.

The chain has TRBV7-3 and TRBJ2-5; 13 positions match TRBD2. The CDR3 covers 16 residues. Unmatched junction bases numbered 4, after V lost 2 bases and J lost 4 bases. The V gene's germline CDR1 is SGHTA and CDR2 FQGTGA. The CDR3 reads CASSLSLAGGSETQYF. Written as DNA, the CDR3 is TGTGCCAGCAGCTTATCACTAGCGGGAGGGTCAGAGACCCAGTACTTC.

The chain couples TRBV6-1 to TRBJ2-7; D uncertain. This CDR3 spans 11 amino acids. V lost 3 bases to trimming and J lost 4 bases, with 4 bases between them. Germline V gene lookup returns CDR1 MNHNS and CDR2 SASEGT. The CDR3 loop is CASSEKYEQYF. CDR3 in DNA: TGTGCCAGCAGTGAGAAATACGAGCAGTACTTC.

The gene calls are TRBV19 and TRBJ2-3; 7 nucleotides line up with TRBD1. Germline V gene data show CDR1 as LNHDA and CDR2 as SQIVND (reference sequence). V gave up 5 bases and J gave up 1 base; unmatched junction bases: 6. This CDR3 is 15 amino acids long. Here the CDR3 reads CASSSTDRGTDTQYF. Here the CDR3 DNA reads TGTGCCAGTAGTTCCACAGACAGGGGCACAGATACGCAGTATTTT.

V gene TRBV6-1 combines with J gene TRBJ1-5; D perhaps matches TRBD1 (5 bases). There are 15 residues in the CDR3. CDR1 and CDR2 (germline): MNHNS, SASEGT. Trimming removed 5 bases from V and 6 bases from J, with 17 bases in between. The CDR3 nucleotides are TGTGCCAGCAGTCAATCTCCATACACAGGTCAGCCCCAGCATTTT. Translating gives CASSQSPYTGQPQHF.

In regard to this clone: Other DNA sequences in the same sample also yield this CDR3. The rearrangement links TRBV28 to TRBJ2-1, with TRBD2 matching over 12 bases. Germline-derived CDR1 and CDR2 are MDHEN and SYDVKM. After removal of 5 bases from V and 9 bases from J, the junction contained 8 bases not matched to a gene. This CDR3 spans 15 amino acids. The CDR3 here is CASSPRLAGVGEQFF. Written as DNA, the CDR3 is TGTGCCAGCAGTCCTCGACTAGCGGGAGTCGGTGAGCAGTTCTTC.

The rearrangement links TRBV27 to TRBJ1-2; a possible D gene is TRBD1 (6 bases). Germline values: CDR1 MNHEY, CDR2 SMNVEV (reference sequence). CDR3 length: 16 amino acids. V lost 4 bases to trimming and J lost 7 bases, with 22 bases between them. CDR3 DNA: TGTGCCAGCAGTTCGACTGCGAGCGGCGGGGGCGGTGGCTACACCTTC. It encodes CASSSTASGGGGGYTF.

The V gene is TRBV11-3, the J gene TRBJ2-1; a weak D match, TRBD2 (6 bases). Trimming cost V 5 bases and J 9 bases, with 11 bases left between them. The CDR3 sequence is 12 residues long. In germline, CDR1 is SGHNT, CDR2 YENEEA. CDR3 amino acids: CASSQSGVEQFF. In DNA form, the CDR3 reads TGTGCCAGCAGCCAATCGGGAGTTGAGCAGTTCTTC.

This chain connects TRBV10-3 to TRBJ1-2, with TRBD1 as a possible D gene (6 bases). Trimming left V 0 bases short and J 7 bases short, with 18 bases between. The germline V gene has CDR1 ENHRY and CDR2 SYGVKD. This CDR3 is 16 amino acids long. CDR3 in amino acids: CAISESGRAGARGYTF. CDR3 in DNA: TGTGCCATCAGTGAGTCAGGAAGGGCAGGGGCGCGTGGCTACACCTTC.

The chain links TRBV11-2 to TRBJ1-2; D unclear. V was shortened by 4 bases and J by 5 bases, with 11 bases between the two germline ends. Germline loops: CDR1 SGHAT, CDR2 FQNNGV. The CDR3 covers 13 residues. The CDR3 sequence: CASSSSPRYGYTF. DNA of the CDR3: TGTGCCAGCAGCTCGTCCCCGAGGTATGGCTACACCTTC.

The chain is built from TRBV2 and TRBJ2-5; 9 bases are shared with TRBD2. Trimming at V came to 6 bases and at J to 2 bases, leaving 7 bases not matched to a gene. Germline CDR1 reads SNHLY; CDR2 reads FYNNEI. The length of the CDR3 is 15 residues. CDR3 amino acids: CASRYLAGRQETQYF. The CDR3 DNA reads TGTGCCAGCAGATACCTAGCGGGGAGACAAGAGACCCAGTACTTC. Using reference TRBV2 and TRBJ2-5 for the parts outside the CDR3, the full variable domain is EPEVTQTPSHQVTQMGQEVILRCVPISNHLYFYWYRQILGQKVEFLVSFYNNEISEKSEIFDDQFSVERPDGSNFTLKIRSTKLEDSAMYFCASRYLAGRQETQYFGPGTRLLVL.

In regard to this clone: Other DNA sequences in this specimen translate into the identical CDR3. The V gene is TRBV9, the J gene TRBJ2-3; D gene uncertain. Trimming removed 0 bases from V and 0 bases from J, with 8 bases in between. Per the germline V gene, CDR1 is SGDLS and CDR2 is YYNGEE. CDR3 length: 15 residues. CDR3 sequence reads: CASSVAPISTDTQYF. Here the CDR3 DNA reads TGTGCCAGCAGCGTAGCTCCGATAAGCACAGATACGCAGTATTTT. Based on the CDR3 plus reference TRBV9 and TRBJ2-3, the full variable domain is DSGVTQTPKHLITATGQRVTLRCSPRSGDLSVYWYQQSLDQGLQFLIQYYNGEERAKGNILERFSAQQFPDLHSELNLSSLELGDSALYFCASSVAPISTDTQYFGPGTRLTVL.